The source of this TCR beta chain is a study of T cell repertoires in cytomegalovirus infection. As for the study in general: Newly reported HLA-C-restricted and thoroughly characterized HLA-B-restricted CMV epitopes were employed. Overall study findings and caveats: CMV-specific TCR beta clonotypes restricted by HLA-C dominated the ex vivo response.

MiXCR was run by TCRdb on the reads, yielding one entry per CDR3 protein. The sample lists around 100,000 distinct CDR3 sequences, roughly 39% seen once, with about three quarters in the top ten. In its sample, this clonotype was seen a few times. Antigen specificity is unknown. This CDR3 contains 13 residues. V trimming: 7 bases; J trimming: 4 bases; junction bases outside the gene matches: 5. Germline V CDR1 and CDR2: SNHLY, FYNNEI. The genes are TRBV2 and TRBJ2-5, with 8 nucleotides matching TRBD1. This clonotype originated in a human donor in good health (CMV status not recorded). Some clones in this sample may be carry-over from other donors' samples. The sequencing here drew on CD8+ T cells from cultured PBMCs, taken from culture after CMV antigen stimulation. The CDR3: CASTGGQGETQYF. DNA of the CDR3: TGTGCCAGCACCGGTGGACAGGGAGAGACCCAGTACTTC.